This T cell receptor beta chain originates from a study of blood T cell repertoires in COVID-19 (dated by TCRdb to 2020 to 2022). Broadly, across the study: Samples covering the acute and convalescent phases of COVID-19 were provided by collaborators in the United States, Italy and Spain. The repertoires were made available in a free public database intended to serve as a resource for research on the immune response to SARS-CoV-2. Samples were obtained from the ongoing ImmuneRACE study (first 160 participants) and from over 1,000 subjects provided by 6 global collaborators. Where HLA class I and class II types were available, the types were taken from metadata supplied by the sample provider, not from assay-based typing. A de-identified subject ID, COVID-19 status, age in years and sex were almost always included in the sample metadata. Subjects who had been exposed to COVID-19, were actively infected with it, or had recovered from it provided the deeply sampled blood TCRbeta repertoires that made up the dataset. The prospective study material was composed of cDNA or gDNA derived from T cells, B-cell-depleted T cells, or PBMCs.

CDR1 and CDR2 were assigned from the germline V gene as SNHLY and FYNNEI. The V end loses 9 bases and the J end loses 6 bases, and a stretch of 14 bases separates them. The CDR3 sequence holds 12 residues, the cysteine and phenylalanine included. Just CDR3 DNA is preserved here, 36 bases in frame from base 1. In Seattle, one collaborating source enrolled patients while the infection was active and tracked those patients longitudinally over the course of disease. Collaborating institutions collected whole blood in K2EDTA tubes following their own protocols. For TCRbeta analysis, collaborator samples were shipped as frozen whole blood, as isolated PBMCs, or as DNA extracted from either sample type. On this clone itself: The antigen it binds to is not known. Base qualities are not provided; no much larger clone lies one nucleotide away.

The immunoSEQ Assay, a bias-controlled multiplex PCR, was used to amplify TCRbeta CDR3 regions from genomic DNA. From the authors' description of their analysis: Within the assay, amplification of reference gene primers was used to estimate how many nucleated cells each sample contained. To quantify the absolute abundance of each unique TCRbeta CDR3 rearrangement, sequence reads were collapsed and filtered. For each sample, productive Simpson clonality was calculated as the square root of Simpson's diversity index over productive rearrangements. TCRdb retrieved this table from immuneACCESS and kept in-frame rearrangements only. Not all clones are present; in checked studies, unresolved V genes account for under half, and no reason is known for the remainder. For V, J and clone size, that table is used; D and trimming come from the DNA. The sample includes 440,000 or so clones, with 89% observed a single time. Of the sample, roughly 1.6% falls within the top ten clones.

Broad study findings and their caveats: The quantity of clinical and demographic metadata differed by source and by participant and was supplied without curation.

Sequencing input: peripheral blood. This clonotype was sampled from a woman aged 40 to 50 with COVID-19, enrolled during active disease. The rearrangement joined TRBV2 to TRBJ2-5; the D segment could be TRBD2, given 6 matching bases. Here is the DNA: TGTGCCAGAGAGGGTGGAGGGAAGACCCAGTACTTC. It translates to CAREGGGKTQYF.